This T cell receptor beta chain was sequenced during a study of blood T cell repertoires in COVID-19. Germline CDR1 is MDHEN and CDR2 is SYDVKM. Trimming removed 5 bases at V and 6 bases at J, with 10 bases between. The CDR3 spans 12 residues. The table came from immunoSEQ multiplex PCR; TCRdb's copy has only in-frame clones and leaves some out. The table includes 53,000 or so clones, 79% detected once. The sample taken for sequencing was peripheral blood. The chain employs TRBV28 and TRBJ1-1, with D perhaps matching TRBD1 (6 bases). This TCR derives from a man aged 60 to 75 with acute or convalescent COVID-19. The CDR3 spells CASSQGISEAFF. As DNA, the CDR3 is TGTGCCAGCAGTCAGGGGATCTCTGAAGCTTTCTTT.